The 23 T cell receptor beta chains presented below share a single source sample, sequenced in a study of CD4 and CD8 cells across lung adenocarcinoma regions. TCRdb processed the PCR reads anew with MiXCR; each CDR3 protein has one entry. The sample holds 6,000 to 8,000 distinct CDR3 sequences, approximately 53% seen once. Material: CD4+ T cells from the center of a lung tumor. These receptors originate from a female donor with lung adenocarcinoma. The CD4 and CD8 labels of this study may be unreliable.

The chain links TRBV6-1 to TRBJ2-1; TRBD1 aligns across 7 bases. TRBJ2-7 matches the DNA end more closely, so the J call is doubtful. Germline V gene sequence: CDR1 MNHNS, CDR2 SASEGT. CDR3 size: 13 residues. CDR3: CASSPDRVYEQYF. The CDR3 nucleotides are TGTGCCAGCAGTCCCGACAGGGTCTACGAGCAGTACTTC.

This chain connects TRBV6-2 or TRBV6-3 to TRBJ2-1; TRBD2 matches at 13 bases. CDR1 is MNHEY and CDR2 is SVGEGT in the germline V gene. This CDR3 is built from 18 residues. The V and J ends lost 6 bases and 0 bases, in that order; junction bases with no gene match: 8. CDR3 residues: CASRYTSGRESSYNEQFF. Written as DNA, the CDR3 is TGTGCCAGCAGATACACTAGCGGGAGGGAGAGCTCCTACAATGAGCAGTTCTTC.

The chain carries TRBV6-1 and TRBJ1-2; 7 nucleotides align to TRBD1. Per the germline V gene, CDR1 is MNHNS and CDR2 is SASEGT. The CDR3 extends over 16 amino acids. Trimming at V came to 7 bases and at J to 4 bases, leaving 15 bases not matched to a gene. CDR3 nucleotides: TGTGCCAGCATCCCATATACCCCGACAGGGAGCTATGGCTACACCTTC. It specifies CASIPYTPTGSYGYTF.

The CDR3 coding sequence is TGTGCCAGCAGTTTGGGACCGAAGGATACGCAGTATTTT. This gives the protein CASSLGPKDTQYF. The genes are TRBV27 and TRBJ2-3, with D perhaps assigned TRBD1 or TRBD2 (5 bases each). Trimming cost V 3 bases and J 6 bases, with 10 bases left between them. This CDR3 is 13 amino acids long. Germline V lookup: CDR1 MNHEY, CDR2 SMNVEV (reference sequence).

The chain combines TRBV7-2 with TRBJ2-5; 10 bases map to TRBD2. The V segment lost 0 bases and the J segment 11 bases; nucleotides outside the gene matches: 15. Germline V gene lookup returns CDR1 SGHTA and CDR2 FQGNSA. This CDR3 is 17 amino acids long. The CDR3 region is CASSLAPTSGKGNEQYF. In DNA form, the CDR3 reads TGTGCCAGCAGCTTAGCCCCAACTAGCGGGAAAGGGAATGAGCAGTACTTC.

The V and J genes are TRBV6-1 and TRBJ2-5; D is possibly TRBD1 or TRBD2 (5 bases each). CDR3 length: 14 residues. Germline V gene sequence: CDR1 MNHNS, CDR2 SASEGT. The CDR3 coding sequence is TGTGCGAGCCGCCTAGCCGGGGACCCAGAGACCCAGTACTTC. Amino acid sequence: CASRLAGDPETQYF.

The chain has TRBV3-1 and TRBJ1-2; D remains unclear. This CDR3 is 17 amino acids long. The V gene lost 4 bases and the J gene lost 4 bases, with 22 bases spanning the gap. Germline V gene data show CDR1 as LGHDT and CDR2 as YNNKEL (reference sequence). This CDR3 is CASSPLAGPPLAYGYTF. CDR3 coding DNA: TGTGCCAGCAGCCCCCTTGCCGGGCCCCCATTGGCCTATGGCTACACCTTC.

This clonotype was recorded a few times. The chain is built from TRBV12-3 or TRBV12-4 and TRBJ2-5; 9 positions agree with TRBD1. The J call is in doubt because the DNA end fits TRBJ2-1 better. The CDR3 runs to 15 residues. CDR3 sequence reads: CASSATGTGYHEQFF. CDR3 coding DNA: TGTGCCAGCAGTGCAACCGGGACAGGGTACCACGAGCAGTTCTTC.

The chain links TRBV6-1 to TRBJ2-7; weak D call: TRBD1 (6 bases). V lost 7 bases and J 2 bases, leaving 18 bases between the germline ends. This CDR3 is 15 amino acids long. Germline CDR1 MNHNS, CDR2 SASEGT. The CDR3 DNA reads TGTGCCAGCACCCAAATGGGGGCCGAGGCCTACGAGCAGTACTTC. This translates into CASTQMGAEAYEQYF.

This chain links TRBV27 with TRBJ2-5, with a tentative D call TRBD2 (7 bases). This CDR3 is built from 17 residues. CDR1 is MNHEY and CDR2 is SMNVEV in the germline V gene (reference sequence). V was pared by 8 bases and J by 8 bases, with 30 bases between. CDR3 in DNA: TGTGCCAGCTGTGCGGGGCTAGGGGGAGGGATCACAGATACCCAGTACTTC. Encoded protein: CASCAGLGGGITDTQYF.

With respect to this clonotype: A much larger clone lies a single base off, so this may be a read error. The chain combines TRBV6-4 with TRBJ2-3; 8 bases line up with TRBD2. Trimming removed 4 bases from V and 3 bases from J; junction bases left unmatched: 3. The germline CDR1 and CDR2 sequences are MRHNA and SNTAGT. The CDR3 totals 14 residues. The CDR3 region has the DNA TGTGCCAGCAGTGCCTCTAGCGGGACAGATACGCAGTATTTT. This sequence encodes CASSASSGTDTQYF.

The rearrangement links TRBV6-1 to TRBJ1-4; D is uncertain. Germline CDR1 MNHNS, CDR2 SASEGT. Trimming removed 3 bases from V and 2 bases from J, with 4 bases in between. The CDR3 length is 13 residues. DNA of the CDR3: TGTGCCAGCAGTGACAGTACTAATGAAAAACTGTTTTTT. Protein product: CASSDSTNEKLFF.

The gene calls are TRBV6-1 and TRBJ2-3; D might be TRBD2 (5 bases). Trimming shortened V by 7 bases and J by 5 bases, and 16 bases separated the two germline ends. CDR3 length equals 14 residues. Germline CDR1 reads MNHNS; CDR2 reads SASEGT. CDR3 DNA sequence: TGTGCCAGCACCACCCGAACGGGAAAAGATACGCAGTATTTT. Its protein is CASTTRTGKDTQYF.

This rearrangement joins TRBV3-1 to TRBJ1-2; 7 bases line up with TRBD1. V lost 5 bases, J lost 10 bases, and 7 bases stayed unmatched. This CDR3 is 12 amino acids long. Germline CDR1 LGHDT, CDR2 YNNKEL (reference sequence). CDR3 sequence: CASSLGDSSYTF. CDR3 nucleotide sequence: TGTGCCAGCAGCTTAGGGGACAGCTCCTACACCTTC. Full variable domain (rest looked up from reference TRBV3-1 and TRBJ1-2): DTAVSQTPKYLVTQMGNDKSIKCEQNLGHDTMYWYKQDSKKFLKIMFSYNNKELIINETVPNRFSPKSPDKAHLNLHINSLELGDSAVYFCASSLGDSSYTFGSGTRLTVV.

V and J are TRBV6-5 and TRBJ2-4; possibly TRBD2 for D (7 bases). The J call is uncertain, as TRBJ2-5 better fits the DNA end. CDR1 is MNHEY and CDR2 is SVGAGI in the germline V gene. The CDR3 totals 20 residues. The CDR3 nucleotides read TGTGCCAGCAGTTACGGGGGGGTGGGGGCCGGGGGGCGTGGCCCAGAGACCCAGTACTTC. Translation: CASSYGGVGAGGRGPETQYF.

This clonotype counts as medium-sized. V and J are TRBV11-2 and TRBJ1-1; D is undetermined. CDR3 length equals 15 residues. V was trimmed by 5 bases and J by 6 bases, leaving 19 bases between them. The V gene's germline CDR1 is SGHAT and CDR2 FQNNGV. The DNA for the CDR3 is TGTGCCAGCAGCCTCGGACTAGCCCCTTTTGCTGAAGCTTTCTTT. It yields the protein CASSLGLAPFAEAFF. Full variable domain (remainder filled in from reference TRBV11-2 and TRBJ1-1): EAGVAQSPRYKIIEKRQSVAFWCNPISGHATLYWYQQILGQGPKLLIQFQNNGVVDDSQLPKDRFSAERLKGVDSTLKIQPAKLEDSAVYLCASSLGLAPFAEAFFGQGTRLTVV.

V gene TRBV27 combines with J gene TRBJ2-3; D gene uncertain. CDR3 length: 13 residues. Per germline, CDR1 MNHEY and CDR2 SMNVEV (reference sequence). The V end was cut by 6 bases, the J end by 9 bases, with 16 bases between. The CDR3 region has the DNA TGTGCCAGCAGAAGTACCGGAACATACACGCAGTATTTT. It codes for CASRSTGTYTQYF.

The rearrangement joins TRBV6-5 to TRBJ1-3; D uncertain. Germline V gene lookup returns CDR1 MNHEY and CDR2 SVGAGI. The CDR3 runs 13 residues. Trimming stripped 4 bases from V and 3 bases from J, with 7 bases between. The CDR3 protein is CASSLDDGNTIYF. Written as DNA, the CDR3 is TGTGCCAGCAGTTTAGACGATGGAAACACCATATATTTT.

The rearrangement uses TRBV6-1 and TRBJ2-1; D gene ambiguous. This CDR3 is 15 amino acids long. Germline V gives CDR1 MNHNS, CDR2 SASEGT. Trimming stripped 6 bases from V and 7 bases from J, with 19 bases between. CDR3 sequence (DNA): TGTGCCAGCAGCTCTGGGTTTGGCGTAACTAATGAGCAGTTCTTC. It yields the protein CASSSGFGVTNEQFF.

This clonotype was seen a few times. This chain uses TRBV10-2 with TRBJ2-1; D is undetermined. Germline-derived CDR1 and CDR2 are WSHSY and SAAADI. V was shortened by 0 bases and J by 10 bases, with 4 bases between the two germline ends. This CDR3 is built from 11 residues. CDR3: CASSESREQFF. The CDR3 DNA reads TGCGCCAGCAGTGAGTCCAGGGAGCAGTTCTTC.

A single count supports this clonotype. V and J are TRBV12-3 or TRBV12-4 and TRBJ2-1; tentatively, D is TRBD1 or TRBD2 (5 bases each). V was pared by 2 bases and J by 9 bases, with 20 bases between. The CDR3 is 16 residues long. This CDR3 is CASSLTGPVSLGEQFF. For the CDR3, the DNA is TGTGCCAGCAGTTTAACGGGACCGGTCTCCTTAGGTGAGCAGTTCTTC.

This chain uses TRBV27 with TRBJ2-5, with D perhaps TRBD2 (6 bases). The germline V gene encodes CDR1 MNHEY and CDR2 SMNVEV (reference sequence). Trimming cost V 7 bases and J 11 bases, with 26 bases left between them. The CDR3 is 15 residues long. CDR3 residues: CASTNRGGEGDTQYF. The CDR3 DNA sequence: TGTGCCAGCACGAACCGGGGCGGGGAAGGAGACACTCAGTACTTC.

Relative to its sample, this clonotype is medium-sized. The chain carries TRBV6-1 and TRBJ1-3; D is unclear. Germline loops: CDR1 MNHNS, CDR2 SASEGT. This CDR3 is 15 amino acids long. V lost 6 bases and J lost 0, with 12 bases in between. The CDR3 loop reads CASSHIQSSGNTIYF. CDR3 coding DNA: TGTGCCAGCAGCCACATCCAGAGCTCTGGAAACACCATATATTTT.